Following are 20 T cell receptor beta chains from one sample sequenced in a study of response to subunit inactivated influenza vaccine (dated by TCRdb to about 2018). Receptor libraries were prepared by RT-PCR. TCRdb lists the instrument as Illumina HiSeq 2500. TCRdb cleaned the public reads at Q25 with fastp, built clones with MiXCR and kept in-frame beta chains. Merged by CDR3 protein, the rows form single entries marked with the most common genes and DNA. Within this sample are about 520,000 distinct CDR3 sequences, with about 25% of them counted one time only. In total, the top ten clones hold approximately 1.9% of the sample. The sample in question was CD4+ T cells sorted from PBMCs, obtained around 5 days after vaccination. These receptors were obtained from a man aged 50-60 years who received an inactivated influenza vaccine. Donor details come from another sample of the same person, matched by shared clones.

This sequence joins TRBV6-2 or TRBV6-3 and TRBJ1-1; no reliable D call. The CDR3 is made up of 12 amino acids. Trimming removed 6 bases from V and 3 bases from J, with 8 bases in between. The germline V gene encodes CDR1 MNHEY and CDR2 SVGEGT. Written as DNA, the CDR3 is TGTGCCAGCAGCGAGACGGACACTGAAGCTTTCTTT. Its translation: CASSETDTEAFF.

The chain uses TRBV20-1 and TRBJ1-1; the match to TRBD1 covers 9 bases. Germline trimming cut 4 bases from V and 0 bases from J; bases unmatched to any gene: 12. Germline V lookup: CDR1 DFQATT, CDR2 SNEGSKA (reference sequence). The CDR3 loop spans 17 amino acids. CDR3 loop: CSATRQGDSHMNTEAFF. The CDR3, as DNA: TGCAGTGCTACACGACAGGGGGACTCACATATGAACACTGAAGCTTTCTTT.

The chain uses TRBV6-2 or TRBV6-3 and TRBJ1-1; D may be TRBD1 (5 bases). Between the trimmed V and J ends, which lost 2 bases and 0 bases, there was a span of 13 bases. The germline V gene encodes CDR1 MNHEY and CDR2 SVGEGT. This CDR3 has 16 amino acids. The CDR3 DNA reads TGTGCCAGCAGTTACCCTTACCGGGGGTTGAACACTGAAGCTTTCTTT. Protein sequence: CASSYPYRGLNTEAFF.

This clonotype occurred a few times. The gene calls are TRBV5-1 and TRBJ1-1; no reliable D call. The V end was cut by 1 base, the J end by 5 bases, with 12 bases between. Per the germline V gene, CDR1 is SGHRS and CDR2 is YFSETQ. CDR3 length: 14 amino acids. The CDR3 sequence: CASSLRVGETEAFF. The CDR3 DNA sequence: TGCGCCAGCAGCTTGAGAGTCGGGGAGACTGAAGCTTTCTTT. Looking up the rest from reference TRBV5-1 and TRBJ1-1 gives the full variable domain: KAGVTQTPRYLIKTRGQQVTLSCSPISGHRSVSWYQQTPGQGLQFLFEYFSETQRNKGNFPGRFSGRQFSNSRSEMNVSTLELGDSALYLCASSLRVGETEAFFGQGTRLTVV.

This CDR3 is CASSPGTASYNEQFF. For the CDR3, the DNA is TGTGCCAGCAGCCCCGGGACTGCGTCCTACAATGAGCAGTTCTTC. The chain carries TRBV9 and TRBJ2-1, with a weak D call TRBD2 (6 bases). V was cut by 4 bases and J by 1 base, with 12 bases left in between. There are 15 residues in the CDR3. Germline CDR1 and CDR2: SGDLS and YYNGEE. Full variable domain (rest looked up from reference TRBV9 and TRBJ2-1): DSGVTQTPKHLITATGQRVTLRCSPRSGDLSVYWYQQSLDQGLQFLIQYYNGEERAKGNILERFSAQQFPDLHSELNLSSLELGDSALYFCASSPGTASYNEQFFGPGTRLTVL.

V usage is TRBV20-1 and J usage is TRBJ1-1; D gene uncertain. Trimming removed 6 bases from V and 6 bases from J, with 11 bases in between. This CDR3 spans 11 amino acids. Germline V gives CDR1 DFQATT, CDR2 SNEGSKA (reference sequence). The DNA of the CDR3 is TGCAGTGCAGTAAAGAGCGCTGAAGCTTTCTTT. It translates to CSAVKSAEAFF.

This clonotype has ten or more counts. The rearrangement links TRBV5-1 to TRBJ2-7; tentative D call: TRBD1 (6 bases). The CDR3 covers 15 residues. Germline assignment: CDR1 SGHRS and CDR2 YFSETQ. The germline V and J ends were trimmed by 3 bases and 1 base, with 14 bases remaining between them. The CDR3 DNA sequence: TGCGCCAGCAGCTCCCTTCCGACAGGATCCTACGAGCAGTACTTC. Translated, it gives CASSSLPTGSYEQYF.

This clonotype was recorded many times. The CDR3 region is CASSLTSLSGLSSYNEQFF. CDR3 coding DNA: TGCGCCAGCAGCCTAACTTCGCTAAGTGGACTGAGCTCCTACAATGAGCAGTTCTTC. The gene calls are TRBV4-1 and TRBJ2-1; TRBD2 is a possible D gene (5 bases). This CDR3 spans 19 amino acids. The V end was cut by 4 bases, the J end by 0 bases, with 22 bases between. The germline V gene has CDR1 MGHRA and CDR2 YSYEKL.

V gene TRBV20-1 combines with J gene TRBJ2-3; 10 positions match TRBD2. J lost 2 bases, V lost 3 bases, and 8 bases had no gene match. The CDR3 covers 16 residues. The germline CDR1 and CDR2 sequences are DFQATT and SNEGSKA (reference sequence). CDR3 sequence: CSASKASGGVTDTQYF. The CDR3, as DNA: TGCAGTGCTAGTAAGGCTAGCGGGGGCGTCACAGATACGCAGTATTTT.

This clonotype came up a few times. CDR3 in DNA: TGTGCCAGCAGTTACTATAATTCACCCCTCCACTTT. Protein product: CASSYYNSPLHF. The chain has TRBV6-5 and TRBJ1-6, with no clear D. The ends were cut back, 1 base at V and 5 bases at J, with 0 bases in the middle. The CDR3 is 12 amino acids. Germline values: CDR1 MNHEY, CDR2 SVGAGI.

This clonotype came up many times. V gene TRBV6-2 or TRBV6-3 combines with J gene TRBJ2-5, with 14 bases lining up with TRBD2. Trimming took 5 bases from V and 5 from J; bases not matched to a gene: 7. This CDR3 has 16 residues. CDR1 and CDR2 from the germline V gene are MNHEY and SVGEGT. CDR3 in amino acids: CASSPGLAGGWETQYF. The CDR3, as DNA: TGTGCCAGCAGTCCAGGACTAGCGGGAGGATGGGAGACCCAGTACTTC.

This clonotype has a count of ten or more. The rearrangement joins TRBV6-5 to TRBJ2-3, with 7 positions matching TRBD1. This CDR3 is 18 amino acids long. The trim removed 2 bases at V and 2 bases at J, leaving 13 bases unmatched. Germline CDR1 is MNHEY and CDR2 is SVGAGI. The CDR3 spells CASSYELGMDRSTDTQYF. CDR3 nucleotides: TGTGCCAGCAGTTACGAGCTGGGAATGGACAGGTCCACAGATACGCAGTATTTT.

This clonotype was detected only a few times. The rearrangement links TRBV12-3 or TRBV12-4 to TRBJ2-1; D uncertain. The V and J ends lost 6 bases and 1 base respectively, with 7 bases between them. This CDR3 region has 13 residues. The CDR3 reads CASRPGSYNEQFF. The CDR3 nucleotides read TGTGCCAGCAGGCCCGGATCCTACAATGAGCAGTTCTTC.

The J gene is TRBJ1-4, the V gene TRBV11-2, with D perhaps TRBD1 (5 bases). CDR3 length equals 15 residues. Germline CDR1 SGHAT, CDR2 FQNNGV. The V gene lost 0 bases and the J gene lost 10 bases, with 15 bases spanning the gap. CDR3 DNA: TGTGCCAGCAGCTTAGATACAGAGGGGAGGGGAAAACTGTTTTTT. Translated: CASSLDTEGRGKLFF.

The chain uses TRBV10-3 and TRBJ2-7; D tentatively fits TRBD1 or TRBD2 (5 bases each). This CDR3 has 14 amino acids. From germline, CDR1 is ENHRY and CDR2 SYGVKD. V was clipped by 10 bases and J by 5 bases, with 21 bases between them. CDR3 protein: CATSITGHDDEQYF. DNA for the CDR3: TGTGCCACCAGCATAACGGGGCACGACGACGAGCAGTACTTC.

This clonotype has just a few counts. The CDR3 loop is CASSFPGVPLHF. CDR3 DNA: TGTGCCAGCAGTTTCCCCGGGGTCCCCCTCCACTTT. The rearrangement uses TRBV12-3 or TRBV12-4 and TRBJ1-6; no clear D gene. Trimming shortened V by 3 bases and J by 13 bases, and 10 bases separated the two germline ends. The length of the CDR3 is 12 residues.

The chain has TRBV2 and TRBJ1-4, with D unclear. CDR3 length equals 13 residues. The germline gives CDR1 SNHLY, CDR2 FYNNEI. The germline V and J ends were trimmed by 6 bases and 8 bases, with 13 bases remaining between them. The CDR3 DNA reads as TGTGCCAGCAGGCTACAGTTACGCGAAAAACTGTTTTTT. Translating gives CASRLQLREKLFF.

The table lists this clonotype with a count of one. V and J are TRBV29-1 and TRBJ1-2, with 10 bases lining up with TRBD1. The trim removed 7 bases at V and 4 bases at J, leaving 6 bases unmatched. CDR1 is SQVTM and CDR2 is ANQGSEA in the germline V gene. This CDR3 is 13 amino acids long. DNA of the CDR3: TGCAGCGCCCCGACAGGGGGCGGCTATGGCTACACCTTC. It yields the protein CSAPTGGGYGYTF. The full variable domain, its missing parts supplied by reference TRBV29-1 and TRBJ1-2, is SAVISQKPSRDICQRGTSLTIQCQVDSQVTMMFWYRQQPGQSLTLIATANQGSEATYESGFVIDKFPISRPNLTFSTLTVSNMSPEDSSIYLCSAPTGGGYGYTFGSGTRLTVV.

The chain links TRBV6-2 or TRBV6-3 to TRBJ2-1, with TRBD2 matching 11 bases. The ends lost 5 bases at V and 6 bases at J; junction bases unmatched: 9. Germline V lookup: CDR1 MNHEY, CDR2 SVGEGT. CDR3 length: 16 residues. In nucleotides, the CDR3 is TGTGCCAGCAGTCAGCTTAGCGGGAGGGCCGGCAATGAGCAGTTCTTC. Translation: CASSQLSGRAGNEQFF.

The rearrangement uses TRBV6-5 and TRBJ2-2; 9 nucleotides align to TRBD2. Germline CDR1 reads MNHEY; CDR2 reads SVGAGI. This CDR3 is built from 17 residues. V was pared by 0 bases and J by 4 bases, with 6 bases of the junction left unmatched. The CDR3 loop is CASSYSGTSPGTGELFF. In DNA, the CDR3 is TGTGCCAGCAGTTACTCTGGGACTAGCCCCGGCACCGGGGAGCTGTTTTTT.